The TCR beta chain described here comes from a study of cytomegalovirus exposure and HLA in healthy donors. Points on this clone: Its specificity is not known.

The study, taken as a whole, reports: In a later analysis, compared with equally common non-associated chains, HLA-associated beta chains were more expanded.

The study ran its PCR with 60 Vbeta and 13 Jbeta primers. Sequenced by immunoSEQ multiplex PCR; TCRdb stores in-frame clones only, minus some. The repertoire has 240,000 or so clones, approximately 81% of them found once; the top ten carry around 8%. This CDR3 comprises 16 residues. J gave up 2 bases and V 3 bases, and 3 bases lay outside the gene matches. The germline V gene encodes CDR1 MNHNS and CDR2 SASEGT. The clonotype originates from a woman in her fifties or sixties in good health and CMV-seropositive. This sequence joins TRBV6-1 and TRBJ2-6, with TRBD1 matching 8 bases. The sequencing sample was made of PBMCs. CDR3 nucleotides: TGTGCCAGCAGTGAGGAGGACAGGGCTGGGGCCAACGTCCTGACTTTC. Translated, it gives CASSEEDRAGANVLTF.